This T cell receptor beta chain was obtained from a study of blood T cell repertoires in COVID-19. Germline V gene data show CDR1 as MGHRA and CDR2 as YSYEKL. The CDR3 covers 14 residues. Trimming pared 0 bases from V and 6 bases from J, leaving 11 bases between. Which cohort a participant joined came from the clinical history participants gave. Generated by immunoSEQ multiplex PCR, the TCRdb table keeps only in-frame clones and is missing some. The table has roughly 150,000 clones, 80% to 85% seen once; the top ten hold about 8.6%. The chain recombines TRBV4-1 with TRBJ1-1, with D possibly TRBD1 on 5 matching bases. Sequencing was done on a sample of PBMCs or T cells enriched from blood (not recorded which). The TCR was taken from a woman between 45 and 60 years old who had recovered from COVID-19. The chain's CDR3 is CASSQETRGAEAFF. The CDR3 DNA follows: TGCGCCAGCAGCCAAGAAACGCGGGGCGCTGAAGCTTTCTTT.